The clone carrying this T cell receptor beta chain was detected a few times. Only in-frame clones appear in the TCRdb table, and some are missing; sequencing was by immunoSEQ multiplex PCR. The sample gives around 33,000 clones, roughly nine tenths of which show up once; about 8% is in the top ten. Sample time point: peripheral blood 6 weeks after treatment start. Samples spanned pretreatment and treatment, with 1 to 8 time points per patient. The data were taken from a study of PD-L1 blockade in urothelial cancer. Turning to the study itself: Researchers found blood samples held a median of approximately 150,000 T cells.

Here the sequenced sample was PBMCs, taken around atezolizumab (anti-PD-L1) treatment. The sequence came from a man aged 80 or over with urothelial cancer.

Written as DNA, the CDR3 is TGTGCCAGCTCACCCGGGACTAGCGGCGCCTGGGCTGAGCAGTTCTTC. This gives the protein CASSPGTSGAWAEQFF. The chain combines TRBV18 with TRBJ2-1; 11 nucleotides align to TRBD2. The CDR3 length is 16 residues. CDR1 is KGHSH, CDR2 LQKENI, per germline. V shed 3 bases and J 9 bases; nucleotides not matched to a gene: 10.